Presented here are 5 T cell receptor beta chains from one specimen sequenced in a study of blood T cells in healthy people across ages. The authors ran a second PCR of about 6 to 12 cycles using a sample-barcoded 5' primer and a J-beta primer mix. TCRdb recomputed calls from the 5' RACE reads with MiXCR, one row per CDR3 protein. Among some 1.7 million distinct CDR3 sequences listed, 28% were seen once. Sequencing was done on a sample of blood. Source of these receptors: a young woman in good health.

In regard to this clonotype: A read error may produce the germline difference seen at one junction end. The V and J genes are TRBV9 and TRBJ1-6; D unclear. The CDR3 loop spans 16 amino acids. Germline CDR1 SGDLS, CDR2 YYNGEE. The CDR3 protein is CARSVGGGEYNSPLHF. CDR3 nucleotide sequence: TGTGCCCGCAGCGTAGGCGGAGGAGAGTATAATTCACCCCTCCACTTT. The whole variable domain, remainder taken from reference TRBV9 and TRBJ1-6, is DSGVTQTPKHLITATGQRVTLRCSPRSGDLSVYWYQQSLDQGLQFLIQYYNGEERAKGNILERFSAQQFPDLHSELNLSSLELGDSALYFCARSVGGGEYNSPLHFGNGTRLTVT.

CDR3 amino acids: CASSSTGSGELFF. CDR3 DNA: TGTGCCAGCAGCTCTACAGGGTCCGGGGAGCTGTTTTTT. The V call is TRBV7-2, the J call TRBJ2-2; tentative D call: TRBD1 (6 bases). This CDR3 contains 13 residues. Per germline, CDR1 SGHTA and CDR2 FQGNSA. V gave up 4 bases and J gave up 6 bases, with 9 bases separating them.

In regard to this clonotype: A much larger clone differs by one base, so this may be a read error. The rearrangement links TRBV29-1 to TRBJ2-5; the D gene is possibly TRBD1 (6 bases). The J call may be wrong; the DNA end is better matched by TRBJ2-7. CDR1 is SQVTM and CDR2 is ANQGSEA in the germline V gene. The CDR3 is 12 amino acids. The CDR3 DNA reads TGCAGCGTTGTCGGACAGCGCTACGAGCAGTACTTC. This encodes CSVVGQRYEQYF.

A word on this clonotype: The junction shows a germline mismatch at one end, possibly a read error. The chain couples TRBV3-1 to TRBJ1-1; D possibly corresponds to TRBD1 (5 bases). CDR1 is LGHDT and CDR2 is YNNKEL in the germline V gene (reference sequence). CDR3 length equals 15 residues. The CDR3 loop is CASSQDWQGSTETFF. CDR3 DNA: TGTGCCAGCAGCCAAGATTGGCAGGGCAGCACTGAAACTTTCTTT.

This clonotype appeared many times. The gene calls are TRBV7-6 and TRBJ2-3; the D is unclear. V lost 1 base, J lost 6 bases, and 14 bases lay in between. CDR3 length: 15 residues. Germline CDR1 SGHVS, CDR2 FNYEAQ. The CDR3, as DNA: TGTGCCAGCAGCTTAGAGGGCCAGGTGAGGGATACGCAGTATTTT. Translated: CASSLEGQVRDTQYF.